A selection of T cell receptor beta chains follows, all from one sample in a study of blood T cells in healthy people across ages. TCRdb processed the 5' RACE reads anew with MiXCR; each CDR3 protein has one entry. The sample shows 450,000 to 650,000 distinct CDR3 sequences, under 30% of them seen only once. These data were likewise used in another study, on T cells of mothers and their children.

Material: blood. These receptors were collected from a boy younger than 18 in good health. Both conserved end residues are part of each CDR3. Each record gives: J gene, D gene, V gene, clone size, CDR3 protein, CDR3 DNA. D genes are given only for firm matches. Size is omitted from some rows. Given values are once, few, many or a class for expanded clones.

TRBJ2-7 NA TRBV28 NA CASTEGSRYEQYF TGTGCCAGCACGGAAGGCAGCAGGTACGAGCAGTACTTC
TRBJ2-3 NA TRBV7-8 NA CASSSARVVLSTDTQYF TGTGCCAGCAGCTCCGCGCGGGTGGTCCTCTCCACAGATACGCAGTATTTT
TRBJ2-2 NA TRBV4-3 NA CASSQVSEGTGELFF TGCGCCAGCAGCCAAGTAAGCGAGGGCACCGGGGAGCTGTTTTTT
TRBJ2-1 NA TRBV9 NA CASSVAGEVRNEQFF TGTGCCAGCAGCGTAGCGGGAGAGGTCAGAAATGAGCAGTTCTTC
TRBJ2-1 TRBD2 TRBV4-1 many CASSDAGGDYNEQFF TGCGCCAGCAGCGACGCGGGAGGAGACTACAATGAGCAGTTCTTC
TRBJ2-5 TRBD2 TRBV10-3 few CAIGAGEGETQYF TGTGCCATCGGGGCGGGAGAGGGGGAGACCCAGTACTTC
TRBJ2-7 TRBD2 TRBV6-2/TRBV6-3 few CASRSRLAVISYEQYF TGTGCCAGCAGATCCCGACTAGCGGTTATCTCCTACGAGCAGTACTTC
TRBJ2-5 NA TRBV24-1 NA CATSNGYSGFQETQYF TGTGCCACCAGTAATGGGTACAGTGGGTTCCAAGAGACCCAGTACTTC
TRBJ2-5 NA TRBV6-2/TRBV6-3 few CASSYVRIETQYF TGTGCCAGCAGTTACGTAAGGATAGAGACCCAGTACTTC
TRBJ2-1 TRBD2 TRBV5-1 NA CASSSGGLAVYNEQFF TGCGCCAGCAGCTCGGGGGGACTAGCGGTATACAATGAGCAGTTCTTC
TRBJ2-2 TRBD2 TRBV6-1 few CASSDGLAGPQTGELFF TGTGCCAGCAGTGATGGACTAGCGGGTCCTCAAACCGGGGAGCTGTTTTTT
TRBJ1-1 NA TRBV29-1 NA CSVTPRLKNTEAFF TGCAGCGTAACACCACGGCTAAAGAACACTGAAGCTTTCTTT
TRBJ1-1 NA TRBV27 few CASSLRGTWTEAFF TGTGCCAGCAGTTTACGGGGAACGTGGACTGAAGCTTTCTTT
TRBJ1-5 TRBD1 TRBV4-1 few CASSQAPGQGLRNQPQHF TGCGCCAGCAGCCAAGCACCGGGACAGGGATTGAGAAATCAGCCCCAGCATTTT
TRBJ2-3 NA TRBV28 NA CASSTSGKPTDTQYF TGTGCCAGCAGCACTTCGGGGAAACCCACAGATACGCAGTATTTT
TRBJ1-4 NA TRBV11-2 NA CASRINREQDEKLFF TGTGCCAGCAGAATAAACAGGGAGCAAGATGAAAAACTGTTTTTT
TRBJ1-1 NA TRBV15 few CATSRVHLGGTEAFF TGTGCCACCAGCAGAGTCCACCTCGGGGGCACTGAAGCTTTCTTT
TRBJ2-7 NA TRBV7-9 few CASSFPGREQYF TGTGCCAGCAGCTTCCCAGGGAGGGAGCAGTACTTC
TRBJ2-7 TRBD1 TRBV28 few CASSPRRTGPSYEQYF TGTGCCAGCAGTCCACGGAGGACAGGACCCTCCTACGAGCAGTACTTC